The T cell receptor beta chain under discussion was sequenced for a study of blood T cell repertoires in COVID-19. About the research overall: The United States, Italy and Spain supplied acute and convalescent COVID-19 samples.

Study processing details: Estimates of nucleated cell counts were drawn from the amplification of reference gene primers. Assay: immunoSEQ multiplex PCR; the TCRdb copy retains only in-frame clones and omits some. D and trimming were read from the DNA, whereas the V and J calls and clone size are those reported in that table. This sample has roughly 41,000 clones; about 88% occur once, and the top ten carry approximately 12%. This CDR3 is built from 16 residues. Losses at the gene ends were 2 bases for V and 4 bases for J; bases not matched to a gene: 8. CDR1 and CDR2 (germline): LGHDT, YNNKEL (reference sequence). This clone was seen a few times.

The TCR sequence derives from a man aged 60 to 69 with active COVID-19. The chain couples TRBV3-1 (or the pseudogene TRBV3-2) to TRBJ2-5; 9 bases are shared with TRBD2. The sample consisted of peripheral blood. The CDR3 loop reads CASSQSRGGRAETQYF. In DNA, the CDR3 is TGTGCCAGCAGCCAATCCCGAGGCGGGAGGGCAGAGACCCAGTACTTC.